What follows is one TCR beta chain and its context. Its antigen is not identified. This sample is drawn from a study of cytomegalovirus exposure and HLA in healthy donors. The overall study: The same platform used for the 600 to 750 first-cohort repertoires was also used for the 95 to 150 validation repertoires, as a later analysis reported. Study-wide points: Overall, about 160 TCR beta chains were annotated as cytomegalovirus-associated.

The germline CDR1 and CDR2 sequences are SGHRS and YFSETQ. The CDR3 is made up of 12 amino acids. V lost 4 bases and J 6 bases, leaving 10 bases between the germline ends. Produced via immunoSEQ multiplex PCR; TCRdb's table is partial and in-frame only. The sample shows about 150,000 clones, about 88% of them seen only once. Donors came from a validation cohort of approximately 110 subjects, distinct from the first 666-subject cohort. This rearrangement joins TRBV5-1 to TRBJ1-1; D uncertain. This clonotype was obtained from a man between 18 and 35 years old in good health and CMV-seropositive. The sample was PBMCs. The CDR3 reads CASSPVGPEAFF. The CDR3 region has the DNA TGCGCCAGCAGCCCGGTTGGTCCTGAAGCTTTCTTT.